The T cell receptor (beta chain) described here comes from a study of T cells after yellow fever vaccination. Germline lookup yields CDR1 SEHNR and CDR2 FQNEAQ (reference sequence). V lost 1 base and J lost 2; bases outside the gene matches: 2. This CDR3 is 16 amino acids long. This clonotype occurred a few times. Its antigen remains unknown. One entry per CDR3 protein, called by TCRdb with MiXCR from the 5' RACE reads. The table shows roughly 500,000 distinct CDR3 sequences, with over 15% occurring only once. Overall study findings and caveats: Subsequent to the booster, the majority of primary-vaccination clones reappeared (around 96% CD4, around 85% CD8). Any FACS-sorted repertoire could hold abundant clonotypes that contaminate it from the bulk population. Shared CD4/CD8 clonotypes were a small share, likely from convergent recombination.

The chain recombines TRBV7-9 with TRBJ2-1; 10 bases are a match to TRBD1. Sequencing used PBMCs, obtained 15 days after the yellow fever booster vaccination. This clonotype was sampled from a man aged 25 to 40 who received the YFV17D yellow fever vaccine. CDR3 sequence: CASSLGQGATYNEQFF. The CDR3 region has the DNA TGTGCCAGCAGCTTAGGACAGGGGGCTACCTACAATGAGCAGTTCTTC. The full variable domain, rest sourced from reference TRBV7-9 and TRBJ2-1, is DTGVSQNPRHKITKRGQNVTFRCDPISEHNRLYWYRQTLGQGPEFLTYFQNEAQLEKSRLLSDRFSAERPKGSFSTLEIQRTEQGDSAMYLCASSLGQGATYNEQFFGPGTRLTVL.